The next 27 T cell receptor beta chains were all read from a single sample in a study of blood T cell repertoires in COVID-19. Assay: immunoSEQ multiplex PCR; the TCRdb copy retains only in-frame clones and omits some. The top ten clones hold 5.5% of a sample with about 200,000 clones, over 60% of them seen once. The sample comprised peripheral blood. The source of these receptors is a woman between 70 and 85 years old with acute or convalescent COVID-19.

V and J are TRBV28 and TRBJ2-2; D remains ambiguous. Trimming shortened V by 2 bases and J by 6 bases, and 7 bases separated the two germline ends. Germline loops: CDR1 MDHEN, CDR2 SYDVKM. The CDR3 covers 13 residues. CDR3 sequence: CASSLQNPGELFF. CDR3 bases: TGTGCCAGCAGTTTACAAAATCCCGGGGAGCTGTTTTTT.

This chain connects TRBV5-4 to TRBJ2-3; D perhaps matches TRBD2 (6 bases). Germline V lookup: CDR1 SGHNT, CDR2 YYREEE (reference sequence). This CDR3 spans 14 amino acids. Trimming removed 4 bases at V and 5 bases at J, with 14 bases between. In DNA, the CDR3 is TGTGCCAGCAGCCCCGACTTGGGGGGAGATACGCAGTATTTT. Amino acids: CASSPDLGGDTQYF.

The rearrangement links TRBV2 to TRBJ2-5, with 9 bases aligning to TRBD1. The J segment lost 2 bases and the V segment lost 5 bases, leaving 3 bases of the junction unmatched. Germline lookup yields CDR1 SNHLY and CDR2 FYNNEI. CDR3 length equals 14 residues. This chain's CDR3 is CASSQDRGQETQYF. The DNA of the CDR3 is TGTGCCAGCAGTCAGGACAGGGGACAAGAGACCCAGTACTTC.

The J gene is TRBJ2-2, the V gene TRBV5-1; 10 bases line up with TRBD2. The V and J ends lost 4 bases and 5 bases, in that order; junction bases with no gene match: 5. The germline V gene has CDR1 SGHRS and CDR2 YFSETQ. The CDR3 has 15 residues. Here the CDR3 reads CASSPGTSATGELFF. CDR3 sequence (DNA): TGCGCCAGCAGCCCCGGGACTAGCGCGACCGGGGAGCTGTTTTTT.

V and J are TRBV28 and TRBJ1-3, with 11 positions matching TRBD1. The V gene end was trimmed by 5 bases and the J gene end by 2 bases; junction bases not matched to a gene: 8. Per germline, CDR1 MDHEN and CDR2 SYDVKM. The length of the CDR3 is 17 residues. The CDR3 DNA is TGTGCCAGCAGTCCCATAGGACAGGGGGCAACTGGAAACACCATATATTTT. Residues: CASSPIGQGATGNTIYF. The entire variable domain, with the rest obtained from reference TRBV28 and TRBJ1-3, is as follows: DVKVTQSSRYLVKRTGEKVFLECVQDMDHENMFWYRQDPGLGLRLIYFSYDVKMKEKGDIPEGYSVSREKKERFSLILESASTNQTSMYLCASSPIGQGATGNTIYFGEGSWLTVV.

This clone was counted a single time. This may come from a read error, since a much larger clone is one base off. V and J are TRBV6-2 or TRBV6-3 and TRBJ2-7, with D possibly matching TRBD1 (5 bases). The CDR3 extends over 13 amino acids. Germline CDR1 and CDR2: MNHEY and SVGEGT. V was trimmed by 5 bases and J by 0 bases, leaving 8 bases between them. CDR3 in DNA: TGTGCCAGCAGTATAGACAGCTCCTACGAGCAGTACTTC. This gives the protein CASSIDSSYEQYF.

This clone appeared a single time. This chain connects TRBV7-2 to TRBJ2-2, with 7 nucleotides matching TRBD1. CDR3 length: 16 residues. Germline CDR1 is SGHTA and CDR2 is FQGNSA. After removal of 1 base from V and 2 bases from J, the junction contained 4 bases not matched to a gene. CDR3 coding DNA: TGTGCCAGCAGCTTAGTGGGGACAGAAAACACCGGGGAGCTGTTTTTT. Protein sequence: CASSLVGTENTGELFF.

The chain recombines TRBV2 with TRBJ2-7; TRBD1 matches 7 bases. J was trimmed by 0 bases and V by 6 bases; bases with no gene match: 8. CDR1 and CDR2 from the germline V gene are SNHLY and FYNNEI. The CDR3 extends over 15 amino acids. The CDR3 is CASRSEAGGSYEQYF. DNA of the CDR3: TGTGCCAGCAGGTCCGAGGCAGGGGGCTCCTACGAGCAGTACTTC.

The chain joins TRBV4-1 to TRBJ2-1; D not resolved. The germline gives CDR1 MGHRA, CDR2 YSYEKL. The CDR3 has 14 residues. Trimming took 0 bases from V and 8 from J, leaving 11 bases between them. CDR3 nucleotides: TGCGCCAGCAGCCAAGATCGAGAAGAGGATGAGCAGTTCTTC. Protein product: CASSQDREEDEQFF.

CDR3 DNA: TGTGCCAGCAGCCAAGATACGGGACTAGCGGGAACCGGGACCCAGTACTTC. Protein product: CASSQDTGLAGTGTQYF. The chain recombines TRBV4-2 with TRBJ2-5; 13 nucleotides agree with TRBD2. This CDR3 spans 17 amino acids. From germline, CDR1 is LGHNA and CDR2 YNFKEQ. After removal of 0 bases from V and 7 bases from J, the junction contained 8 bases not matched to a gene.

DNA for the CDR3: TGTGCCACCAGCAGAGAGCGCCAGGACGAGCAGTACTTC. Protein: CATSRERQDEQYF. The chain is built from TRBV15 and TRBJ2-7; D not certain. Germline CDR1 is LNHNV and CDR2 is YYDKDF (reference sequence). The CDR3 has 13 amino acids. V dropped 0 bases and J dropped 5 bases, with 8 bases sitting between them.

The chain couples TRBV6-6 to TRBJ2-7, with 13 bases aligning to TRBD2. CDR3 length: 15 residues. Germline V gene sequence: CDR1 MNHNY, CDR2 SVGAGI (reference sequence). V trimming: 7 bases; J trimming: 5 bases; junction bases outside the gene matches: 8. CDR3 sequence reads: CASTQEGTSGNEQYF. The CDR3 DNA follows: TGTGCCAGCACCCAGGAAGGGACTAGCGGGAACGAGCAGTACTTC.

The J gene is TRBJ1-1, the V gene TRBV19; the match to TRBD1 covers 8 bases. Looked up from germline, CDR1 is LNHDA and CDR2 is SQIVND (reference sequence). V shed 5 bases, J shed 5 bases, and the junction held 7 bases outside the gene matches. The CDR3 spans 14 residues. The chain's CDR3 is CASSVTGGRTEAFF. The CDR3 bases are TGTGCCAGTAGTGTAACAGGGGGTCGAACTGAAGCTTTCTTT.

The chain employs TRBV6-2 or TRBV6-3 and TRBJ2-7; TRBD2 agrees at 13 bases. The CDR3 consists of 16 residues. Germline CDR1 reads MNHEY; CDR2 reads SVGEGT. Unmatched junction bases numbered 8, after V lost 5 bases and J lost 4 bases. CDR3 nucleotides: TGTGCCAGCAGTGGGACTAGCGGGACTTGGTCATACGAGCAGTACTTC. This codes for CASSGTSGTWSYEQYF.

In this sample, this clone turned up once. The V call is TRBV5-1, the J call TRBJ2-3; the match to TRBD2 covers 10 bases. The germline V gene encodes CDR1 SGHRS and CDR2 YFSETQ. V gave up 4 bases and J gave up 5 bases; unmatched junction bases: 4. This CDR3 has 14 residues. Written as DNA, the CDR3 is TGCGCCAGCAGCCAACTAGCGGGGCTAGATACGCAGTATTTT. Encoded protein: CASSQLAGLDTQYF.

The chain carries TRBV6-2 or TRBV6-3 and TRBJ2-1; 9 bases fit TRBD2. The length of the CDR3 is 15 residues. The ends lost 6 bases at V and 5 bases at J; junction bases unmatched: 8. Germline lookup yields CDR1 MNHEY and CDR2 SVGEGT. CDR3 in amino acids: CASSDGLARDNEQFF. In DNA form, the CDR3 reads TGTGCCAGCAGCGATGGACTAGCGAGGGACAATGAGCAGTTCTTC.

The CDR3 protein is CASSGQGGRLDGYTF. CDR3 DNA: TGTGCCAGCAGTGGACAGGGGGGTCGCCTGGATGGCTACACCTTC. The chain joins TRBV2 to TRBJ1-2; 9 bases agree with TRBD1. The CDR3 spans 15 residues. In germline, CDR1 is SNHLY, CDR2 FYNNEI. V trimming: 4 bases; J trimming: 6 bases; junction bases outside the gene matches: 9.

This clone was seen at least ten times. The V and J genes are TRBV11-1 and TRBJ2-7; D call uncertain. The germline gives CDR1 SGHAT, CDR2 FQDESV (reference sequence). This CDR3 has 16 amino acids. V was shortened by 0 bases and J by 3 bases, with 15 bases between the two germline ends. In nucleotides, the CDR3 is TGTGCCAGCAGCTTAGCGTACGAGGTCCGGAGCTACGAGCAGTACTTC. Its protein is CASSLAYEVRSYEQYF.

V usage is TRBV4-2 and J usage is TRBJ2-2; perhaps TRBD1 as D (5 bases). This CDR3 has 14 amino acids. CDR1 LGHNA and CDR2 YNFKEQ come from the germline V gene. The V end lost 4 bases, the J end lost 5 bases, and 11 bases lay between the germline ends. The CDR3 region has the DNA TGTGCCAGCAGCCGTCAGGGTGGAACCGGGGAGCTGTTTTTT. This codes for CASSRQGGTGELFF.

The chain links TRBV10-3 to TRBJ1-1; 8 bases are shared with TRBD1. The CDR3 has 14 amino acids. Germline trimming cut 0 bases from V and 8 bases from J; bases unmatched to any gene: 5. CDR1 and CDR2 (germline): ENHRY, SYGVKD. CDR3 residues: CAISESSGGEEAFF. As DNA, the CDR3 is TGTGCCATCAGTGAGTCTTCAGGGGGCGAAGAAGCTTTCTTT.

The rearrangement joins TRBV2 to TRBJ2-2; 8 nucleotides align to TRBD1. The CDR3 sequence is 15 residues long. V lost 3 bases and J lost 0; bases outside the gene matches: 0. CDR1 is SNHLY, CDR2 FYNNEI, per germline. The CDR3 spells CASSETGANTGELFF. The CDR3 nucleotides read TGTGCCAGCAGTGAGACAGGGGCGAACACCGGGGAGCTGTTTTTT.

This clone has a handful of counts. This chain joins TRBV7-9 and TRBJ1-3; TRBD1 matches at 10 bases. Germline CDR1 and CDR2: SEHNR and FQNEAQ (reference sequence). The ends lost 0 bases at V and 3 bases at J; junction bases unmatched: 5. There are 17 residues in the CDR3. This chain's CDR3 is CASSLAQTGGYGNTIYF. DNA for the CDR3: TGTGCCAGCAGCTTAGCCCAGACAGGGGGCTATGGAAACACCATATATTTT.

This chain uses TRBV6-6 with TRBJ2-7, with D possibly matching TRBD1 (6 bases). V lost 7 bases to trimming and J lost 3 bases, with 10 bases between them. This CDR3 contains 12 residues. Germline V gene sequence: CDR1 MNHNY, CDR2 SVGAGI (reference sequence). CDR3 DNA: TGTGCCAGCACCTCACAGGGCTACGAGCAGTACTTC. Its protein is CASTSQGYEQYF.

The CDR3 coding sequence is TGCGCCAGCAGCTTGGTATCGGGCGGGACGAGATCCTACAATGAGCAGTTCTTC. It yields the protein CASSLVSGGTRSYNEQFF. The V call is TRBV5-1, the J call TRBJ2-1, with D possibly matching TRBD2 (6 bases). There are 18 residues in the CDR3. V lost 0 bases to trimming and J lost 1 base, with 17 bases between them. Per the germline V gene, CDR1 is SGHRS and CDR2 is YFSETQ.

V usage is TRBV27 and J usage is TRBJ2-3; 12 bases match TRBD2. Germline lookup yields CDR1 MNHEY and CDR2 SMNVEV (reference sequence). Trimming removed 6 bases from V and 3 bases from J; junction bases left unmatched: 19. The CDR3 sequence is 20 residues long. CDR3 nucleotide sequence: TGTGCCAGCAGCCCCCTCTCCCTACTGACTAGCGGGAGATTAACAGATACGCAGTATTTT. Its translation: CASSPLSLLTSGRLTDTQYF.

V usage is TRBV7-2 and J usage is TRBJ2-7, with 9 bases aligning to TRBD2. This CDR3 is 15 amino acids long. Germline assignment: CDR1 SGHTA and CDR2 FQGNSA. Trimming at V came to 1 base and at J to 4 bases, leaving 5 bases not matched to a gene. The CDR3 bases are TGTGCCAGCAGCTTAGGTCTAGCGGGAATTTACGAGCAGTACTTC. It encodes CASSLGLAGIYEQYF.

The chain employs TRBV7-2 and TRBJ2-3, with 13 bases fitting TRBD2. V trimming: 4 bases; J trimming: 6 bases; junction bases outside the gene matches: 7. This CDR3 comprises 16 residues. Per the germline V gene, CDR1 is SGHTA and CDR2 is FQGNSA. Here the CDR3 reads CASSSTSGRGWDTQYF. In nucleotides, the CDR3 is TGTGCCAGCAGCTCAACTAGCGGGAGGGGCTGGGATACGCAGTATTTT.